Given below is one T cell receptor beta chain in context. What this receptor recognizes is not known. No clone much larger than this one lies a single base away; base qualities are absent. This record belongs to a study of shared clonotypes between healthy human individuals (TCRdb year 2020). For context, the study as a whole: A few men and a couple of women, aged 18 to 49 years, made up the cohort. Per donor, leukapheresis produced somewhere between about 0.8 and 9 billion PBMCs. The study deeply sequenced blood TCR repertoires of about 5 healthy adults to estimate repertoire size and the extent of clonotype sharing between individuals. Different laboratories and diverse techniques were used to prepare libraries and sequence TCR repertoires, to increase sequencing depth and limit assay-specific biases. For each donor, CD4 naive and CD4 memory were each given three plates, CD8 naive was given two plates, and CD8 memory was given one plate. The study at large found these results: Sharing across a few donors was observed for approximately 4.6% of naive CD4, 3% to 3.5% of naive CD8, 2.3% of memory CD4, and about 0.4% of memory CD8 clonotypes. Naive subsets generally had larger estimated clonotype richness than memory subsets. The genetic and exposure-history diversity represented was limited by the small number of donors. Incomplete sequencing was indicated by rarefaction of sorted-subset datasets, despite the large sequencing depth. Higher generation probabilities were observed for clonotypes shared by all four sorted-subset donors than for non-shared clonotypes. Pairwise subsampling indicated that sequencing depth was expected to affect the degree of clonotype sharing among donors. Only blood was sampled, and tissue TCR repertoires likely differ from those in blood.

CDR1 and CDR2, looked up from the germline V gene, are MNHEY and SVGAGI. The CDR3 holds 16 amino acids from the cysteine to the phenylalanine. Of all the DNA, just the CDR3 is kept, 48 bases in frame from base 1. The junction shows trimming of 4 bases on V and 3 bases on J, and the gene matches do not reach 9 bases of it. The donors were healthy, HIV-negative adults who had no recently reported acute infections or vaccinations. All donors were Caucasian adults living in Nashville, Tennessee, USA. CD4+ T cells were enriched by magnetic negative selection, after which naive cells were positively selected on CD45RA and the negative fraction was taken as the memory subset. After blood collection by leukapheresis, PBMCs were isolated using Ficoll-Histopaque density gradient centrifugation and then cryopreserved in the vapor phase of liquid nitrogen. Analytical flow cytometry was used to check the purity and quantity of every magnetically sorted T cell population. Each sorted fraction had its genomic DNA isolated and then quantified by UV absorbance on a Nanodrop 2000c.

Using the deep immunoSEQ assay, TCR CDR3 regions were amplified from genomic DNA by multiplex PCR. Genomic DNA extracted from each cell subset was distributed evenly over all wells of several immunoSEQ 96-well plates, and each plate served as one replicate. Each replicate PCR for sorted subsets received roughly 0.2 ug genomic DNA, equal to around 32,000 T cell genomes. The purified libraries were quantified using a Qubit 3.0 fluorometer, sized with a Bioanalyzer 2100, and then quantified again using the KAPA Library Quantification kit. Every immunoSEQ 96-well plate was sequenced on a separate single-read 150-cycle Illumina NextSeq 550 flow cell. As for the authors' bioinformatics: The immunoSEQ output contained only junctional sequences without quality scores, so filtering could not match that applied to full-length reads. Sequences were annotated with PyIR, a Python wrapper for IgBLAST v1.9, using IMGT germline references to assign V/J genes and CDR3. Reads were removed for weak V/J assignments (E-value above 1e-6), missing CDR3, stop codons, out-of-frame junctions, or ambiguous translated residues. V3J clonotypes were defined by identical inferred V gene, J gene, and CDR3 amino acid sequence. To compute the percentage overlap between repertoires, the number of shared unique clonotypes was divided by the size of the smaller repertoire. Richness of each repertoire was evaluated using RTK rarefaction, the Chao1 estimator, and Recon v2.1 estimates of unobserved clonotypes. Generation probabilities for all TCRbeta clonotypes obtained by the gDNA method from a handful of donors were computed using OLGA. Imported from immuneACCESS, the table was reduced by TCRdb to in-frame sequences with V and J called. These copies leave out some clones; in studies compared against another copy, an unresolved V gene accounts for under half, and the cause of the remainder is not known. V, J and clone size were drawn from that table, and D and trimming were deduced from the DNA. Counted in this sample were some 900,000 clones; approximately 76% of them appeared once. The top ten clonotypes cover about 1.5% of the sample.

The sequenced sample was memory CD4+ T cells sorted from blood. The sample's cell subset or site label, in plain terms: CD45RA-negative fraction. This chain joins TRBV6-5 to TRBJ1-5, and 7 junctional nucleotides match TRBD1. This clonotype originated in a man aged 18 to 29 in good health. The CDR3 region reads CASSSLRQGINQPQHF. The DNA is TGTGCCAGCAGTTCCCTTAGACAGGGAATCAATCAGCCCCAGCATTTT.